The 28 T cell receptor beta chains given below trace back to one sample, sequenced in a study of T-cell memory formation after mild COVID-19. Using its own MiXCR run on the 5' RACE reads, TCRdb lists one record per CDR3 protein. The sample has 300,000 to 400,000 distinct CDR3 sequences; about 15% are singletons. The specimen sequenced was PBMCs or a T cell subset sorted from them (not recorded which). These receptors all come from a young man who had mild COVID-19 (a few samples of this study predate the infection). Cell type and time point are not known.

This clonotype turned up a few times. CDR3 sequence (DNA): TGCAGTGCTACGCGGGAGAGGCAGTTCTTC. Translating it yields CSATRERQFF. V gene TRBV20-1 combines with J gene TRBJ2-1, with 7 bases identical to TRBD2. Unmatched junction bases numbered 3, after V lost 4 bases and J lost 12 bases. CDR1 is DFQATT, CDR2 SNEGSKA, per germline (reference sequence). This CDR3 has 10 amino acids.

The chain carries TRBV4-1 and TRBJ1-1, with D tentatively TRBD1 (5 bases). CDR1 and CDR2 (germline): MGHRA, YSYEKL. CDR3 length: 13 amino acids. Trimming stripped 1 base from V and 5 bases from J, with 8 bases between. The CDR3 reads CASSQVGETEAFF. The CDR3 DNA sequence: TGCGCCAGCAGCCAAGTAGGGGAAACTGAAGCTTTCTTT.

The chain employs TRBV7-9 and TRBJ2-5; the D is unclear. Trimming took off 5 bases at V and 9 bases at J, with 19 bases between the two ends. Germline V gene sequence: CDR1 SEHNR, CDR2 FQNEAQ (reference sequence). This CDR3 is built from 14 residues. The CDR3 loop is CASSRRIGGSSQYF. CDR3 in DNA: TGTGCCAGCAGCCGACGTATCGGCGGCTCGTCCCAGTACTTC.

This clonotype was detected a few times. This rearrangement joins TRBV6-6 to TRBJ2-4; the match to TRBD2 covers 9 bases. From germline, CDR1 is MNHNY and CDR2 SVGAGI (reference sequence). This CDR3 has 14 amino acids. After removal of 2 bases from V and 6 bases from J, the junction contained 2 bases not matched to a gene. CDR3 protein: CASSYRAGGNIQYF. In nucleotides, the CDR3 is TGTGCCAGCAGTTACAGAGCGGGGGGAAACATTCAGTACTTC.

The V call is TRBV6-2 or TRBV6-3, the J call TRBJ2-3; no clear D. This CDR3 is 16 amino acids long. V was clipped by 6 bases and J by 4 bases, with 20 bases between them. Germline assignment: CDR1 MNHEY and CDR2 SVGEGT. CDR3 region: CASSPRLLGSPDTQYF. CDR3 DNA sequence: TGTGCCAGCAGCCCCCGGCTCCTGGGATCCCCAGATACGCAGTATTTT.

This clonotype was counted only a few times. CDR3 nucleotide sequence: TGCGCCAGCAGCTCACAGGGATCTAGTTATGGCTACACCTTC. Translation: CASSSQGSSYGYTF. The rearrangement links TRBV5-1 to TRBJ1-2; maybe TRBD1 (6 bases). Germline V gene data show CDR1 as SGHRS and CDR2 as YFSETQ. V was trimmed by 3 bases and J by 5 bases, leaving 14 bases between them. The length of the CDR3 is 14 residues.

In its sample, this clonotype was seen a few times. This CDR3 reads CASSVLKTKNYGYTF. DNA of the CDR3: TGTGCCAGTAGTGTCCTTAAGACGAAGAACTATGGCTACACCTTC. The gene calls are TRBV19 and TRBJ1-2; D remains ambiguous. The germline V and J ends were trimmed by 5 bases and 2 bases, with 15 bases remaining between them. CDR1 is LNHDA, CDR2 SQIVND, per germline (reference sequence). The CDR3 consists of 15 residues. Supplemented by reference TRBV19 and TRBJ1-2, the full variable domain reads DGGITQSPKYLFRKEGQNVTLSCEQNLNHDAMYWYRQDPGQGLRLIYYSQIVNDFQKGDIAEGYSVSREKKESFPLTVTSAQKNPTAFYLCASSVLKTKNYGYTFGSGTRLTVV.

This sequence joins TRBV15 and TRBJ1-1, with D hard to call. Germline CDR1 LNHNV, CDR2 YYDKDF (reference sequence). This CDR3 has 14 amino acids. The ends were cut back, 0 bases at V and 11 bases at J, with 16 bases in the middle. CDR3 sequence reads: CATSRDRGTHDAFF. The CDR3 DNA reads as TGTGCCACCAGCAGAGATCGGGGAACCCATGATGCTTTCTTT.

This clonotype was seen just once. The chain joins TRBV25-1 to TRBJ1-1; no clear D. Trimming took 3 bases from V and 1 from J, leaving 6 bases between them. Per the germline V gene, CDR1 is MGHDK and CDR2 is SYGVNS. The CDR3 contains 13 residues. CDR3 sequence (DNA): TGTGCCAGCAGTGAGTGGCAGAACACTGAAGCTTTCTTT. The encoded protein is CASSEWQNTEAFF.

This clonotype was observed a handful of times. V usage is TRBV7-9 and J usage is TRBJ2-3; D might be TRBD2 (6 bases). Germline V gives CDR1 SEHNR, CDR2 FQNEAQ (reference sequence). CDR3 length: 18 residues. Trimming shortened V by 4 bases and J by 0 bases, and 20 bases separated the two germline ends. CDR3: CASSSPPPGGSSTDTQYF. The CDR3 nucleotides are TGTGCCAGCAGCTCTCCACCCCCCGGGGGTTCTAGCACAGATACGCAGTATTTT. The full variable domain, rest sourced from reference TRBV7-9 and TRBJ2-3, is DTGVSQNPRHKITKRGQNVTFRCDPISEHNRLYWYRQTLGQGPEFLTYFQNEAQLEKSRLLSDRFSAERPKGSFSTLEIQRTEQGDSAMYLCASSSPPPGGSSTDTQYFGPGTRLTVL.

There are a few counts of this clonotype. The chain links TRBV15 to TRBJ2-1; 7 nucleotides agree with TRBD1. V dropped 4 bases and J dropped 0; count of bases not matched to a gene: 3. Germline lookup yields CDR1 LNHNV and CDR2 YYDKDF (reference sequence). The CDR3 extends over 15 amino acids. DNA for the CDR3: TGTGCCACCAGCAAAGGGACAGTCTCCTACAATGAGCAGTTCTTC. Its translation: CATSKGTVSYNEQFF.

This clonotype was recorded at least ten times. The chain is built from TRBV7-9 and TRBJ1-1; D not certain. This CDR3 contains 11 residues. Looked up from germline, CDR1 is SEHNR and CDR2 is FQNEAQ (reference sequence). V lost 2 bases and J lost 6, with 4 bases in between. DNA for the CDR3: TGTGCCAGCAGCTTACAACCTGAAGCTTTCTTT. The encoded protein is CASSLQPEAFF.

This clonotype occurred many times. CDR3 DNA sequence: TGCGCCAGCAGCTTGAAGGGCACAGATACGCAGTATTTT. It yields the protein CASSLKGTDTQYF. V and J are TRBV5-1 and TRBJ2-3; D unresolved. The germline V gene has CDR1 SGHRS and CDR2 YFSETQ. There are 13 residues in the CDR3. Trimming pared 1 base from V and 1 base from J, leaving 4 bases between.

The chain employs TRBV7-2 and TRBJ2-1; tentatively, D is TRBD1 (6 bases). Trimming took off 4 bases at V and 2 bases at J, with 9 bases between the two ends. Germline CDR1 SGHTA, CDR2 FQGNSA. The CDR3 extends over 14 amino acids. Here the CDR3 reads CASSSRQAYNEQFF. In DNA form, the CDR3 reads TGTGCCAGCAGCTCACGACAGGCCTACAATGAGCAGTTCTTC.

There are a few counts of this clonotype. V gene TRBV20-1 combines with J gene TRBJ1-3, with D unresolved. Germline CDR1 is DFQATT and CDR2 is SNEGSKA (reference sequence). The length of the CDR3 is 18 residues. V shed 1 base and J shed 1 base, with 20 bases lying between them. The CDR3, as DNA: TGCAGTGCTAGAGCCGGGAGGGCGGAGGTTACGTCTGGAAACACCATATATTTT. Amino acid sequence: CSARAGRAEVTSGNTIYF.

CDR3 sequence (DNA): TGCGCCAGCAGCTCTAAAACAGGGTTCTATGGCTACACCTTC. Protein sequence: CASSSKTGFYGYTF. The chain is built from TRBV5-1 and TRBJ1-2; a possible D gene is TRBD1 (6 bases). Trimming removed 3 bases from V and 4 bases from J, with 13 bases in between. Germline CDR1 and CDR2: SGHRS and YFSETQ. This CDR3 has 14 residues.

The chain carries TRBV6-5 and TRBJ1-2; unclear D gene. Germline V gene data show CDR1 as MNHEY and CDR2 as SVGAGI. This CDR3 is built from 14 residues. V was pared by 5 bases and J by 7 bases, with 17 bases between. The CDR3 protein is CASSPFGGFGGYTF. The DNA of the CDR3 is TGTGCCAGCAGTCCGTTTGGAGGTTTCGGTGGCTACACCTTC.

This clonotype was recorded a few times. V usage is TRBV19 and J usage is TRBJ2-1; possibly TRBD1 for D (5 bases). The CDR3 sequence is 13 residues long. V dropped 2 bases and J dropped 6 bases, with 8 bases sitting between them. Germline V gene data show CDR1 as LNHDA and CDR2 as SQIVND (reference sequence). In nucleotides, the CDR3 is TGTGCCAGTAGTATAACCAGGGTCAATGAGCAGTTCTTC. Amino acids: CASSITRVNEQFF.

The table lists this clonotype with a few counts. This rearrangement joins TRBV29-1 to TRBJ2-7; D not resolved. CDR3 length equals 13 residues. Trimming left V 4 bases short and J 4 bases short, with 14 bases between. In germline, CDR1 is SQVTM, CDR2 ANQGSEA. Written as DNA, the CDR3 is TGCAGCGTTGTAGGCCAGCCCTTGTACGAGCAGTACTTC. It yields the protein CSVVGQPLYEQYF.

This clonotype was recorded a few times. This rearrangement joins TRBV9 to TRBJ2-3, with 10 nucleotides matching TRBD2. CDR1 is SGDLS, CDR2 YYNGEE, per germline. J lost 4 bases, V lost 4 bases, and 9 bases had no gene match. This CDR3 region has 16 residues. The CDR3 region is CASSPLRSGGADTQYF. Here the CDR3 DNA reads TGTGCCAGCAGCCCCCTTAGGAGCGGGGGGGCAGATACGCAGTATTTT. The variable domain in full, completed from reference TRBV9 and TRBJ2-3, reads DSGVTQTPKHLITATGQRVTLRCSPRSGDLSVYWYQQSLDQGLQFLIQYYNGEERAKGNILERFSAQQFPDLHSELNLSSLELGDSALYFCASSPLRSGGADTQYFGPGTRLTVL.

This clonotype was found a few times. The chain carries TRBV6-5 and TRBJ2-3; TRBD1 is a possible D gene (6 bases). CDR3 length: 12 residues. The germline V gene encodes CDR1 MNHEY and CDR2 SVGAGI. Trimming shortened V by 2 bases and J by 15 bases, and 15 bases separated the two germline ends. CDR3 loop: CASSYGQGKRYF. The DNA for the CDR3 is TGTGCCAGCAGTTACGGGCAGGGGAAAAGATATTTT.

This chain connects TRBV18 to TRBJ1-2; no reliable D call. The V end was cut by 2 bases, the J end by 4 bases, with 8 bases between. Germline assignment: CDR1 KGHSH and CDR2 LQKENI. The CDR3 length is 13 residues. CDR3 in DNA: TGTGCCAGCTCACCAGACGGAACCTATGGCTACACCTTC. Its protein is CASSPDGTYGYTF.

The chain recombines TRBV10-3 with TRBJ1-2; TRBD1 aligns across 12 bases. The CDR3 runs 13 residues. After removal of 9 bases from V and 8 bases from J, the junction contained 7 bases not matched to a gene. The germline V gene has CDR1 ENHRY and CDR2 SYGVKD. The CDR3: CAITRDRGQGYTF. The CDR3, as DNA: TGTGCCATTACCCGGGACAGGGGGCAGGGCTACACCTTC.

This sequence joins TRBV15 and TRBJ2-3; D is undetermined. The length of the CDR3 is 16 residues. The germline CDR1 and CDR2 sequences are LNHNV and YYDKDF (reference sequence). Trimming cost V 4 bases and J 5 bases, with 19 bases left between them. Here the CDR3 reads CATSTPPAEAEDTQYF. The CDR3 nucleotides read TGTGCCACCAGCACCCCTCCTGCAGAGGCGGAAGATACGCAGTATTTT.

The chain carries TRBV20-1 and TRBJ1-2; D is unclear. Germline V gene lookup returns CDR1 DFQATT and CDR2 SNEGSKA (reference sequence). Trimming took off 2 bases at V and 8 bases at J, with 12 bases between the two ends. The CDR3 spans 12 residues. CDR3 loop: CSARPVNEGYTF. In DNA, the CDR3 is TGCAGTGCTAGACCGGTTAATGAGGGCTACACCTTC.

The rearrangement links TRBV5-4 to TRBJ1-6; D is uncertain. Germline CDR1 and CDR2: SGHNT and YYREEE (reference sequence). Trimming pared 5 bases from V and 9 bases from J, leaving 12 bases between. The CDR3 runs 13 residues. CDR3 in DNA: TGTGCCAGCAGAGAGGGCGTTAGTTCACCCCTCCACTTT. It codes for CASREGVSSPLHF.

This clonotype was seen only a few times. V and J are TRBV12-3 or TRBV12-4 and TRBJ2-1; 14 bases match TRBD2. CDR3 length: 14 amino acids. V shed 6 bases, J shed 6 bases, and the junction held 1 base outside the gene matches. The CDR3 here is CASRGLAGANEQFF. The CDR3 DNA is TGTGCCAGCAGGGGACTAGCGGGGGCCAATGAGCAGTTCTTC.

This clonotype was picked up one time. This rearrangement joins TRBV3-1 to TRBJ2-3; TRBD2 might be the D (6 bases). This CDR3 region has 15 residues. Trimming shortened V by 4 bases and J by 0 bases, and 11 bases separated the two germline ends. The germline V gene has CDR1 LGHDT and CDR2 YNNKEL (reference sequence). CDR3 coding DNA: TGTGCCAGCAGCCGGCGGGGTTCTAGCACAGATACGCAGTATTTT. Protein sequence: CASSRRGSSTDTQYF.